The 22 T cell receptor beta chains listed next were all sequenced from one sample in a study of post-analysis software for immune sequencing data. Study-wide points: TRBV5-6, TRBV5-1 and TRBV20-1 belonged to a set of about five TRBV segments that were more frequent in patients than controls.

These receptors have no known antigen. Every TCR beta cDNA library bore unique molecular identifiers. A single record per CDR3 protein comes from TCRdb applying MiXCR to the PCR reads. The table shows hundreds of thousands of distinct CDR3 sequences, with approximately 30% occurring only once. Specimen: blood. These receptors were taken from a girl aged 5-17 years with multiple sclerosis.

There are a few counts of this clonotype. This chain connects TRBV6-6 to TRBJ2-1; 9 bases are shared with TRBD1. V shed 8 bases and J 7 bases; nucleotides not matched to a gene: 12. This CDR3 spans 15 amino acids. Germline V gene lookup returns CDR1 MNHNY and CDR2 SVGAGI (reference sequence). DNA for the CDR3: TGTGCCAGCTCCCAAGGGACAGGGATAAGTAATGAGCAGTTCTTC. Protein: CASSQGTGISNEQFF.

This clonotype has a handful of counts. The rearrangement uses TRBV7-9 and TRBJ1-1; no reliable D call. Per germline, CDR1 SEHNR and CDR2 FQNEAQ (reference sequence). The CDR3 is 15 amino acids. V was clipped by 1 base and J by 4 bases, with 13 bases between them. This chain's CDR3 is CASSLGPQLVTEAFF. The CDR3 DNA reads as TGTGCCAGCAGCTTAGGGCCCCAGTTGGTCACTGAAGCTTTCTTT.

A word on this clonotype: Likely a read error: the CDR3 ends without its conserved phenylalanine or tryptophan. The V call is TRBV2, the J call TRBJ2-4, with D perhaps matching TRBD2 (6 bases). Germline V CDR1 and CDR2: SNHLY, FYNNEI. The CDR3 runs to 13 residues. Trimming took 6 bases from V and 6 from J, leaving 12 bases between them. The CDR3 sequence: CASSPGSLNIQYS. CDR3 DNA sequence: TGTGCCAGCAGCCCCGGGAGTTTAAACATTCAGTACTCC.

This clonotype has ten or more counts. The gene calls are TRBV12-3 or TRBV12-4 and TRBJ2-3; 8 bases match TRBD2. V lost 1 base, J lost 8 bases, and 8 bases stayed unmatched. There are 15 residues in the CDR3. The CDR3 is CASSLVRSGESTQYF. The CDR3 DNA follows: TGTGCCAGCAGTTTAGTTCGTAGCGGGGAATCTACGCAGTATTTT.

In this sample, this clonotype turned up a few times. The chain couples TRBV5-1 to TRBJ2-3, with D perhaps TRBD2 (6 bases). V gave up 1 base and J gave up 4 bases, with 22 bases separating them. Germline loops: CDR1 SGHRS, CDR2 YFSETQ. The CDR3 consists of 18 residues. CDR3 residues: CASSLLSPDYRLPDTQYF. The CDR3 nucleotides are TGCGCCAGCAGCTTGCTTTCCCCGGACTACCGCCTTCCAGATACGCAGTATTTT. The entire variable domain, with the rest obtained from reference TRBV5-1 and TRBJ2-3, is as follows: KAGVTQTPRYLIKTRGQQVTLSCSPISGHRSVSWYQQTPGQGLQFLFEYFSETQRNKGNFPGRFSGRQFSNSRSEMNVSTLELGDSALYLCASSLLSPDYRLPDTQYFGPGTRLTVL.

This clonotype was observed a handful of times. The rearrangement joins TRBV7-2 to TRBJ1-1; maybe TRBD1 (5 bases). Between the trimmed V and J ends, which lost 0 bases and 2 bases, there was a span of 10 bases. Germline-derived CDR1 and CDR2 are SGHTA and FQGNSA. The CDR3 is made up of 15 amino acids. The CDR3 nucleotides are TGTGCCAGCAGCTTAGCTCGGCGGACAAACACTGAAGCTTTCTTT. Protein product: CASSLARRTNTEAFF.

This clonotype has just a few counts. This chain connects TRBV24-1 to TRBJ2-7; the match to TRBD2 covers 7 bases. V lost 4 bases and J lost 2; bases outside the gene matches: 4. The CDR3 length is 14 residues. Germline V lookup: CDR1 KGHDR, CDR2 SFDVKD. The CDR3 DNA reads as TGTGCCACCAGTGAATCGGGAGGAACCTACGAGCAGTACTTC. Amino acid sequence: CATSESGGTYEQYF.

The CDR3 DNA sequence: TGCGCCAGCAGCTTGGGACTCGATTCCTCCACAGATACGCAGTATTTT. It codes for CASSLGLDSSTDTQYF. The rearrangement joins TRBV5-1 to TRBJ2-3; D call uncertain. Germline CDR1 is SGHRS and CDR2 is YFSETQ. CDR3 length: 16 residues. Between the trimmed V and J ends, which lost 0 bases and 2 bases, there was a span of 13 bases.

The chain couples TRBV28 to TRBJ2-3; a weak D match, TRBD2 (6 bases). This CDR3 is built from 16 residues. The germline V and J ends were trimmed by 5 bases and 4 bases, with 19 bases remaining between them. Germline CDR1 MDHEN, CDR2 SYDVKM. In DNA form, the CDR3 reads TGTGCCAGCAGTCCACACTCCCCGGGGGTAGCAGATACGCAGTATTTT. Translated, it gives CASSPHSPGVADTQYF.

This clonotype was counted a few times. CDR3 coding DNA: TGTGCCAGCACCGGGCGACTAGCAGAACAAGAGACCCAGTACTTC. Its translation: CASTGRLAEQETQYF. The chain carries TRBV7-2 and TRBJ2-5; TRBD2 matches at 7 bases. The CDR3 extends over 15 amino acids. Trimming removed 7 bases from V and 2 bases from J; junction bases left unmatched: 10. Germline assignment: CDR1 SGHTA and CDR2 FQGNSA.

This clonotype was found a few times. The V and J genes are TRBV18 and TRBJ2-3, with 13 positions matching TRBD2. CDR3 length: 17 residues. Germline lookup yields CDR1 KGHSH and CDR2 LQKENI. V lost 3 bases to trimming and J lost 3 bases; unmatched junction nucleotides: 6. CDR3 coding DNA: TGTGCCAGCTCACCGAGCCTGGGACTAGCGGGGACAGATACGCAGTATTTT. It is translated as CASSPSLGLAGTDTQYF. Filled out from reference TRBV18 and TRBJ2-3, the complete variable domain reads NAGVMQNPRHLVRRRGQEARLRCSPMKGHSHVYWYRQLPEEGLKFMVYLQKENIIDESGMPKERFSAEFPKEGPSILRIQQVVRGDSAAYFCASSPSLGLAGTDTQYFGPGTRLTVL.

This clonotype was detected a few times. The chain is built from TRBV5-1 and TRBJ1-4, with D perhaps matching TRBD1 (5 bases). Germline-derived CDR1 and CDR2 are SGHRS and YFSETQ. There are 14 residues in the CDR3. Trimming left V 4 bases short and J 8 bases short, with 15 bases between. CDR3 DNA: TGCGCCAGCAGCCGGCCGGGGGAGGGCGAAAAACTGTTTTTT. This codes for CASSRPGEGEKLFF.

CDR3 in DNA: TGCGCCAGCAGCTTGGTGGTGGGAAGAAGGTTGGAGACCCAGTACTTC. Its translation is CASSLVVGRRLETQYF. The rearrangement links TRBV5-1 to TRBJ2-5, with D unresolved. This CDR3 is built from 16 residues. The germline V gene has CDR1 SGHRS and CDR2 YFSETQ. V lost 0 bases and J 5 bases, leaving 17 bases between the germline ends.

The sample holds a few counts of this clonotype. This chain joins TRBV7-6 and TRBJ2-3; D is unclear. Germline CDR1 reads SGHVS; CDR2 reads FNYEAQ. The CDR3 is made up of 16 amino acids. Trimming took off 2 bases at V and 2 bases at J, with 14 bases between the two ends. CDR3 amino acids: CASSLRRSQNTDTQYF. CDR3 nucleotides: TGTGCCAGCAGCTTAAGAAGATCACAGAACACAGATACGCAGTATTTT.

This chain uses TRBV14 with TRBJ2-1; D remains unclear. Trimming stripped 1 base from V and 6 bases from J, with 16 bases between. Per the germline V gene, CDR1 is SGHDN and CDR2 is FVKESK. The CDR3 contains 16 residues. The DNA of the CDR3 is TGTGCCAGCAGCCAAGTTGGAGTACGTCGGAGCAATGAGCAGTTCTTC. It specifies CASSQVGVRRSNEQFF.

The chain uses TRBV29-1 and TRBJ2-6; D not resolved. The germline V gene encodes CDR1 SQVTM and CDR2 ANQGSEA. The CDR3 length is 16 residues. Trimming removed 7 bases at V and 3 bases at J, with 19 bases between. CDR3 residues: CSARIQHPFGANVLTF. Written as DNA, the CDR3 is TGCAGCGCTAGGATCCAACACCCGTTTGGGGCCAACGTCCTGACTTTC.

The rearrangement links TRBV20-1 to TRBJ2-7; D uncertain. Germline V gene data show CDR1 as DFQATT and CDR2 as SNEGSKA (reference sequence). Trimming left V 6 bases short and J 3 bases short, with 9 bases between. The CDR3 length is 11 residues. DNA of the CDR3: TGCAGTGCCCCTGGTGGCTACGAGCAGTACTTC. Translated: CSAPGGYEQYF.

The sample holds a few counts of this clonotype. The chain combines TRBV6-2 or TRBV6-3 with TRBJ2-1, with D possibly being TRBD1 (5 bases). The germline V gene encodes CDR1 MNHEY and CDR2 SVGEGT. This CDR3 is built from 11 residues. V lost 5 bases to trimming and J lost 14 bases, with 13 bases between them. The CDR3 sequence is CASSHDSDEFF. As DNA, the CDR3 is TGTGCCAGCAGTCACGACAGTGACGAGTTCTTC.

CDR3 protein: CASSSVASRSYEQYF. The CDR3 DNA sequence: TGTGCCAGCAGCTCCGTAGCGAGTCGCTCCTACGAGCAGTACTTC. The chain carries TRBV7-9 and TRBJ2-7, with D tentatively TRBD2 (5 bases). Trimming stripped 4 bases from V and 0 bases from J, with 13 bases between. The CDR3 covers 15 residues. The germline V gene has CDR1 SEHNR and CDR2 FQNEAQ (reference sequence).

This clonotype was counted ten times or more. The chain uses TRBV29-1 and TRBJ2-1; TRBD2 aligns across 10 bases. The V gene end was trimmed by 8 bases and the J gene end by 5 bases; junction bases not matched to a gene: 6. CDR3 length: 13 residues. Germline V lookup: CDR1 SQVTM, CDR2 ANQGSEA. CDR3 amino acids: CSSGTSVNNEQFF. The CDR3 nucleotides read TGCAGCTCCGGGACTAGCGTTAACAATGAGCAGTTCTTC.

There are a few counts of this clonotype. The rearrangement links TRBV12-3 or TRBV12-4 to TRBJ2-5, with D possibly being TRBD1 (6 bases). TRBJ2-7 explains the end of the DNA better; the J call may be wrong. This CDR3 spans 15 amino acids. The CDR3 reads CASSLRQVYPYEQYF. The CDR3 DNA is TGTGCCAGCAGTTTAAGACAGGTCTACCCTTACGAGCAGTACTTC.

This clonotype turned up a few times. The V gene is TRBV7-2, the J gene TRBJ2-5; a possible D gene is TRBD2 (7 bases). Germline V gene sequence: CDR1 SGHTA, CDR2 FQGNSA. The CDR3 runs 16 residues. The ends were cut back, 4 bases at V and 0 bases at J, with 15 bases in the middle. CDR3 nucleotide sequence: TGTGCCAGCAGCTCCCGGGGGGCAGTTTACCAAGAGACCCAGTACTTC. The encoded protein is CASSSRGAVYQETQYF.